These 29 T cell receptor beta chains originate from one sample sequenced in a study of shared clonotypes between healthy human individuals. Only in-frame clones appear in the TCRdb table, and some are missing; sequencing was by immunoSEQ multiplex PCR. This table holds about 110,000 clones, more than 65% found once. Sequenced material: memory CD8+ T cells sorted from blood. Sample subset: CD45RO+ cells pooled with CCR7-negative TemRA cells. All receptors come from a woman under 40 in good health.

The chain recombines TRBV15 with TRBJ2-2, with 12 bases matching TRBD2. The CDR3 length is 21 residues. With V trimmed by 1 base and J by 2 bases, 14 bases remained unmatched. CDR1 and CDR2 from the germline V gene are LNHNV and YYDKDF (reference sequence). The DNA for the CDR3 is TGTGCCACCAGCAGAGCCCAAACTAGCGGGAGGATCGTAGCAAACACCGGGGAGCTGTTTTTT. It specifies CATSRAQTSGRIVANTGELFF.

The rearrangement links TRBV5-1 to TRBJ1-1; D remains ambiguous. The CDR3 sequence is 15 residues long. Germline lookup yields CDR1 SGHRS and CDR2 YFSETQ. The germline V and J ends were trimmed by 0 bases and 0 bases, with 9 bases remaining between them. The CDR3 spells CASSLASGMNTEAFF. CDR3 bases: TGCGCCAGCAGCTTGGCGTCGGGGATGAACACTGAAGCTTTCTTT. The variable domain in full, with the rest retrieved from reference TRBV5-1 and TRBJ1-1, is KAGVTQTPRYLIKTRGQQVTLSCSPISGHRSVSWYQQTPGQGLQFLFEYFSETQRNKGNFPGRFSGRQFSNSRSEMNVSTLELGDSALYLCASSLASGMNTEAFFGQGTRLTVV.

This clone has only a few counts. The chain uses TRBV18 and TRBJ1-2; the D gene is possibly TRBD1 (5 bases). CDR3 length: 15 amino acids. With 3 bases removed from V and 5 bases from J, the gap between germline ends came to 16 bases. Germline V gene lookup returns CDR1 KGHSH and CDR2 LQKENI. The CDR3 reads CASSPPSGRVYGYTF. In DNA, the CDR3 is TGTGCCAGCTCACCGCCCTCGGGGCGCGTATATGGCTACACCTTC. Filled out from reference TRBV18 and TRBJ1-2, the complete variable domain reads NAGVMQNPRHLVRRRGQEARLRCSPMKGHSHVYWYRQLPEEGLKFMVYLQKENIIDESGMPKERFSAEFPKEGPSILRIQQVVRGDSAAYFCASSPPSGRVYGYTFGSGTRLTVV.

V and J are TRBV9 and TRBJ1-4; D is possibly TRBD1 (6 bases). V shed 4 bases and J shed 4 bases, with 11 bases lying between them. There are 14 residues in the CDR3. The germline CDR1 and CDR2 sequences are SGDLS and YYNGEE. Here the CDR3 DNA reads TGTGCCAGCAGCCCGGGACATGGTAATGAAAAACTGTTTTTT. The encoded protein is CASSPGHGNEKLFF.

The rearrangement uses TRBV19 and TRBJ1-5, with 7 bases fitting TRBD1. There are 22 residues in the CDR3. CDR1 and CDR2 (germline): LNHDA, SQIVND (reference sequence). Trimming at V came to 5 bases and at J to 9 bases, leaving 34 bases not matched to a gene. CDR3 sequence (DNA): TGTGCCAGTAGTCCCAATCCCAGGGGGGGGATTTTAACGTCAACCAGAACGGGGCCCCAGCATTTT. As protein: CASSPNPRGGILTSTRTGPQHF.

J is TRBJ2-1 and V is TRBV5-1, with D possibly matching TRBD2 (6 bases). Germline V gives CDR1 SGHRS, CDR2 YFSETQ. The CDR3 extends over 14 amino acids. V lost 1 base and J 7 bases, leaving 12 bases between the germline ends. The CDR3 DNA reads as TGCGCCAGCAGCTTGTGGCGGGGCAGAAATGAGCAGTTCTTC. Amino acids: CASSLWRGRNEQFF.

This clone was detected ten times or more. The chain joins TRBV2 to TRBJ1-1; no clear D gene. Trimming shortened V by 5 bases and J by 1 base, and 14 bases separated the two germline ends. This CDR3 is 15 amino acids long. The germline gives CDR1 SNHLY, CDR2 FYNNEI. CDR3 in amino acids: CASSNRRPENTEAFF. For the CDR3, the DNA is TGTGCCAGCAGTAACCGAAGACCTGAGAACACTGAAGCTTTCTTT. The full variable domain, its missing parts supplied by reference TRBV2 and TRBJ1-1, is EPEVTQTPSHQVTQMGQEVILRCVPISNHLYFYWYRQILGQKVEFLVSFYNNEISEKSEIFDDQFSVERPDGSNFTLKIRSTKLEDSAMYFCASSNRRPENTEAFFGQGTRLTVV.

The chain employs TRBV5-6 and TRBJ2-2; D unresolved. Trimming left V 4 bases short and J 0 bases short, with 4 bases between. The CDR3 contains 13 residues. CDR1 is SGHDT and CDR2 is YYEEEE in the germline V gene. The CDR3 is CASSPPNTGELFF. The CDR3 DNA sequence: TGTGCCAGCAGCCCGCCGAACACCGGGGAGCTGTTTTTT.

The chain's CDR3 is CASSLEVAPRTGGADTQYF. The CDR3 DNA sequence: TGTGCCAGCAGCTTGGAGGTTGCGCCCAGGACAGGGGGCGCAGATACGCAGTATTTT. This chain joins TRBV5-8 and TRBJ2-3, with TRBD1 identical over 11 bases. This CDR3 is built from 19 residues. Germline V CDR1 and CDR2: SGHTS, YDEGEE. The V and J ends lost 0 bases and 4 bases, in that order; junction bases with no gene match: 13.

This chain links TRBV6-6 with TRBJ1-5; possibly TRBD1 for D (5 bases). Trimming pared 2 bases from V and 9 bases from J, leaving 14 bases between. Looked up from germline, CDR1 is MNHNY and CDR2 is SVGAGI (reference sequence). The CDR3 runs 14 residues. CDR3 sequence: CASSYRGRVGPQHF. The CDR3 region has the DNA TGTGCCAGCAGTTACAGGGGCCGGGTTGGGCCCCAGCATTTT.

The J gene is TRBJ1-6, the V gene TRBV2; the match to TRBD1 covers 12 bases. The germline V gene encodes CDR1 SNHLY and CDR2 FYNNEI. The CDR3 has 19 amino acids. V lost 2 bases, J lost 7 bases, and 12 bases stayed unmatched. CDR3 amino acids: CASSEPRDRGRIFNSPLHF. CDR3 coding DNA: TGTGCCAGCAGTGAACCCCGGGACAGGGGGCGAATCTTCAATTCACCCCTCCACTTT. Together with reference TRBV2 and TRBJ1-6, the CDR3 gives the full variable domain: EPEVTQTPSHQVTQMGQEVILRCVPISNHLYFYWYRQILGQKVEFLVSFYNNEISEKSEIFDDQFSVERPDGSNFTLKIRSTKLEDSAMYFCASSEPRDRGRIFNSPLHFGNGTRLTVT.

This chain's CDR3 is CASSEGEKDEQYF. DNA for the CDR3: TGTGCCAGCAGTGAAGGGGAAAAGGACGAGCAGTACTTC. V gene TRBV6-4 combines with J gene TRBJ2-5; TRBD1 is a possible D gene (5 bases). The end of the DNA aligns better with TRBJ2-7, so the J call may be wrong. The germline CDR1 and CDR2 sequences are MRHNA and SNTAGT. CDR3 length equals 13 residues.

The chain combines TRBV7-2 with TRBJ1-1; no reliable D call. In germline, CDR1 is SGHTA, CDR2 FQGNSA. There are 13 residues in the CDR3. V gave up 6 bases and J gave up 0 bases, with 8 bases separating them. The CDR3 spells CASRGLLNTEAFF. The DNA for the CDR3 is TGTGCCAGCAGGGGGTTATTGAACACTGAAGCTTTCTTT. Combining the CDR3 with reference TRBV7-2 and TRBJ1-1 gives the whole variable domain GAGVSQSPSNKVTEKGKDVELRCDPISGHTALYWYRQSLGQGLEFLIYFQGNSAPDKSGLPSDRFSAERTGGSVSTLTIQRTQQEDSAVYLCASRGLLNTEAFFGQGTRLTVV.

The chain employs TRBV6-1 and TRBJ2-7; D may match TRBD1 or TRBD2 (5 bases each). Trimming pared 3 bases from V and 6 bases from J, leaving 15 bases between. The germline V gene encodes CDR1 MNHNS and CDR2 SASEGT. The CDR3 has 14 amino acids. The CDR3: CASSDLGERSEQYF. The CDR3 DNA sequence: TGTGCCAGCAGTGATTTGGGGGAGAGGTCCGAGCAGTACTTC.

J is TRBJ1-1 and V is TRBV7-3; D is uncertain. Germline loops: CDR1 SGHTA, CDR2 FQGTGA. V was shortened by 8 bases and J by 4 bases, with 8 bases between the two germline ends. This CDR3 is built from 11 residues. The CDR3 nucleotides read TGTGCCAGCGTTCTGGGCACTGAAGCTTTCTTT. The encoded protein is CASVLGTEAFF.

This clone was seen a few times. The CDR3 here is CASSPQLQGYQPQHF. The CDR3 coding sequence is TGCGCCAGCAGCCCGCAGCTTCAGGGATATCAGCCCCAGCATTTT. The V call is TRBV4-1, the J call TRBJ1-5, with a possible D match to TRBD1 (5 bases). The CDR3 runs 15 residues. CDR1 is MGHRA and CDR2 is YSYEKL in the germline V gene. The V gene lost 4 bases and the J gene lost 5 bases, with 15 bases spanning the gap.

V and J are TRBV5-6 and TRBJ1-5; no clear D gene. The germline V gene encodes CDR1 SGHDT and CDR2 YYEEEE. With 1 base removed from V and 7 bases from J, the gap between germline ends came to 9 bases. The CDR3 is made up of 13 amino acids. The chain's CDR3 is CASSLNSVQPQHF. The CDR3 region has the DNA TGTGCCAGCAGCTTGAATTCGGTCCAGCCCCAGCATTTT.

The V gene is TRBV27, the J gene TRBJ1-2; D remains unclear. Germline assignment: CDR1 MNHEY and CDR2 SMNVEV (reference sequence). V was pared by 6 bases and J by 5 bases, with 10 bases between. The CDR3 spans 12 residues. DNA of the CDR3: TGTGCCAGCAGGGACGGAGTATATGGCTACACCTTC. Translation: CASRDGVYGYTF.

The chain uses TRBV18 and TRBJ2-7; possible D gene TRBD1, 5 bases. The V gene's germline CDR1 is KGHSH and CDR2 LQKENI. This CDR3 is 13 amino acids long. V lost 2 bases and J lost 6, with 11 bases in between. The DNA of the CDR3 is TGTGCCAGCTCACCAGACAGTTTGCTCGAGCAGTACTTC. Amino acids: CASSPDSLLEQYF.

Comment on this clone: This is likely a read error, given that the CDR3 carries no conserved phenylalanine or tryptophan at its end. The limits of the CDR3 on the DNA are not certain, so only TCRdb's listed CDR3 is given. The chain combines TRBV27 with TRBJ1-2. The CDR3 length equals 9 residues, ends included. Germline CDR1 reads MNHEY; CDR2 reads SMNVEV (reference sequence). The CDR3 sequence: CAIKGGTGL.

V usage is TRBV5-4 and J usage is TRBJ2-1; unclear D gene. CDR3 size: 15 residues. Trimming cost V 0 bases and J 8 bases, with 15 bases left between them. Per germline, CDR1 SGHNT and CDR2 YYREEE (reference sequence). The CDR3 DNA reads as TGTGCCAGCAGCTTGGACCGGTATGAAATCTATGAGCAGTTCTTC. Its protein is CASSLDRYEIYEQFF. Full variable domain (missing parts from reference TRBV5-4 and TRBJ2-1): ETGVTQSPTHLIKTRGQQVTLRCSSQSGHNTVSWYQQALGQGPQFIFQYYREEENGRGNFPPRFSGLQFPNYSSELNVNALELDDSALYLCASSLDRYEIYEQFFGPGTRLTVL.

As regards this clone: It differs at one base from a far larger clone, so likely a read error. The rearrangement uses TRBV28 and TRBJ2-7, with 10 bases aligning to TRBD2. The germline V gene encodes CDR1 MDHEN and CDR2 SYDVKM. The CDR3 consists of 16 residues. CDR3 DNA sequence: TGCGCCAGCAGCCAAGGACTAGCGGTTTCATCCTACGAGCAGTACTTC. Its protein product is CASSQGLAVSSYEQYF.

The rearrangement joins TRBV10-3 to TRBJ1-1; possible D gene TRBD1, 6 bases. Between the trimmed V and J ends, which lost 2 bases and 4 bases, there was a span of 17 bases. Germline V lookup: CDR1 ENHRY, CDR2 SYGVKD. The CDR3 length is 16 residues. The CDR3: CAISEGGWINITEAFF. CDR3 nucleotides: TGTGCCATCAGTGAGGGGGGCTGGATTAATATCACTGAAGCTTTCTTT.

The chain recombines TRBV29-1 with TRBJ2-7; 9 bases are a match to TRBD2. The CDR3 has 17 amino acids. V trimming: 3 bases; J trimming: 3 bases; junction bases outside the gene matches: 15. Germline V lookup: CDR1 SQVTM, CDR2 ANQGSEA. For the CDR3, the DNA is TGCAGCGTTGAGCAGGTAGCGGGGGACCCAACGGGCTACGAGCAGTACTTC. Its translation is CSVEQVAGDPTGYEQYF.

The gene calls are TRBV23-1 and TRBJ2-7, with TRBD1 matching 11 bases. TRBV23-1 is filed as an ORF, its function uncertain. J lost 1 base, V lost 2 bases, and 13 bases had no gene match. The CDR3 covers 19 residues. In DNA form, the CDR3 reads TGCGCCAGCAGTCAACCATACGGGACAGGGGGTGATGTATCCTACGAGCAGTACTTC. Translated, it gives CASSQPYGTGGDVSYEQYF.

V gene TRBV27 combines with J gene TRBJ1-1; TRBD1 agrees at 7 bases. The CDR3 runs to 14 residues. Germline CDR1 MNHEY, CDR2 SMNVEV (reference sequence). Trimming removed 5 bases from V and 5 bases from J; junction bases left unmatched: 8. In DNA, the CDR3 is TGTGCCAGCAGTCTCGCGGCAGGGGGTACTGAAGCTTTCTTT. It codes for CASSLAAGGTEAFF.

The chain has TRBV7-8 and TRBJ2-7; possible D gene TRBD1, 5 bases. CDR3 length: 12 amino acids. V dropped 5 bases and J dropped 4 bases, with 9 bases sitting between them. Germline V lookup: CDR1 SGHVS, CDR2 FQNEAQ. As DNA, the CDR3 is TGTGCCAGCAGCCAAGACAGTTACGAGCAGTACTTC. Translation gives CASSQDSYEQYF.

This clone showed up just a few times. This chain connects TRBV28 to TRBJ1-5; D is possibly TRBD1 (5 bases). The CDR3 spans 18 residues. V shed 4 bases and J shed 0 bases, with 19 bases lying between them. Per germline, CDR1 MDHEN and CDR2 SYDVKM. CDR3: CASSSAQDIHYSNQPQHF. Here the CDR3 DNA reads TGTGCCAGCAGTTCCGCCCAGGACATCCACTATAGCAATCAGCCCCAGCATTTT.

A few counts support this clone. The CDR3 protein is CASTPHSGAGDEQYF. In DNA, the CDR3 is TGTGCCAGCACCCCACATTCGGGGGCAGGCGACGAGCAGTACTTC. This chain joins TRBV7-9 and TRBJ2-7, with D possibly called TRBD1 or TRBD2 (6 bases each). Trimming removed 7 bases from V and 5 bases from J, with 21 bases in between. The CDR3 has 15 amino acids. Germline-derived CDR1 and CDR2 are SEHNR and FQNEAQ (reference sequence). Full variable domain (missing parts from reference TRBV7-9 and TRBJ2-7): DTGVSQNPRHKITKRGQNVTFRCDPISEHNRLYWYRQTLGQGPEFLTYFQNEAQLEKSRLLSDRFSAERPKGSFSTLEIQRTEQGDSAMYLCASTPHSGAGDEQYFGPGTRLTVT.